This is a list of T cell receptor beta chains from one sample in a study of shared clonotypes between healthy human individuals. Using immunoSEQ multiplex PCR, the repertoire was profiled, and TCRdb retains in-frame clones only, with some absent. The sample has roughly 1,600,000 clones; approximately 98.5% are singletons. The specimen sequenced was naive CD4+ T cells sorted from blood. The receptors originated from a man aged 25-45 years in good health. The CDR3 runs from the conserved cysteine through the conserved F or W.

TRBV18,TRBJ1-5,CASSPPLDRSNQPQHF
TRBV20-1,TRBJ1-4,CSAGGLGIFF
TRBV9,TRBJ2-7,CASSVAGETYEQYF
TRBV5-1,TRBJ2-1,CASSLELLAGGNEQFF
TRBV5-4,TRBJ2-7,CASSRLAGGEQYF
TRBV9,TRBJ1-2,CASSGGTERSNYGYTF
TRBV7-2,TRBJ2-3,CASSRDFKGATDTQYF
TRBV2,TRBJ2-7,CASILASGAGYEQYF
TRBV27,TRBJ1-1,CASSLYRTGGGTEAFF
TRBV27,TRBJ2-7,CASMASGRYEQYF
TRBV5-6,TRBJ1-1,CASSFAGLGTEAFF
TRBV11-2,TRBJ2-2,CASRIAPVGSGELFF
TRBV28,TRBJ2-7,CASSLIPGTPSSYEQYF
TRBV6-5,TRBJ1-2,CASSSGDGYTF
TRBV5-4,TRBJ2-2,CASSRETGATGELFF
TRBV18,TRBJ1-1,CASSPRGATEAFF
TRBV10-2,TRBJ2-7,CARQGGSPYAQYF
TRBV9,TRBJ2-2,CASSASPGGTPFGGELFF
TRBV7-2,TRBJ2-7,CASSPVWTSTYEQYF
TRBV28,TRBJ2-1,CASTKRAGTINEQFF
TRBV2,TRBJ2-1,CATTRDMYYNEQFF
TRBV29-1,TRBJ2-7,CSGGQGIPFEQYF
TRBV7-9,TRBJ2-3,CASSFSTSTDTQYF
TRBV10-3,TRBJ1-5,CAISGGTGGNQPQHF
TRBV29-1,TRBJ1-1,CSVAVTTNTEAFF
TRBV5-1,TRBJ2-7,CASSLEMAAKTYEQYF
TRBV2,TRBJ2-5,CASRATSGGETQYF
TRBV18,TRBJ2-1,CASSPPGSSYNEQFF
TRBV6-5,TRBJ1-5,CASRDRDGQPQHF
TRBV4-2,TRBJ2-2,CASSQGGGVGGRSGGELFF
TRBV2,TRBJ2-3,CASSRDRGQYTDTQYF
TRBV13,TRBJ2-7,CASSEFLGTGLYEQYF
TRBV18,TRBJ2-7,CASSPIEGPLAEQYF
TRBV11-2,TRBJ1-4,CASSERQGGEKLFF
TRBV21-1,TRBJ2-7,CASSALTGNEQYF
TRBV7-2,TRBJ2-7,CASSSGLAGGLGQYF
TRBV7-9,TRBJ1-5,CASSSLQGADQPQHF
TRBV11-2,TRBJ2-7,CASNPIAGGAYEQYF
TRBV15,TRBJ2-7,CATSRDRSYEQYF
TRBV18,TRBJ2-5,CASSRFGEDGTQYF
TRBV27,TRBJ2-7,CASSLPFYEQYF
TRBV10-3,TRBJ2-1,CAITSGIDSEQFF